This T cell receptor beta chain appears in the sequencing data of a study of control samples from healthy donors and cancer patients. V was clipped by 0 bases and J by 0 bases, with 11 bases between them. Germline assignment: CDR1 LGHDT and CDR2 YNNKEL (reference sequence). The CDR3 sequence is 16 residues long. Method: immunoSEQ multiplex PCR; TCRdb's copy keeps in-frame clones and lacks some. The sample has 120,000 to 150,000 clones, about nine tenths seen once. The receptor was derived from a man between 25 and 39 years old in good health. The sample was blood. The V call is TRBV3-1 (or the pseudogene TRBV3-2), the J call TRBJ2-5; D not certain. CDR3 nucleotide sequence: TGTGCCAGCAGCCAAGAGGGCTACCCGTACCAAGAGACCCAGTACTTC. Protein: CASSQEGYPYQETQYF.